This T cell receptor beta chain was identified during a study of T cell responses to AZD1222 COVID-19 vaccine (dated by TCRdb to 2020 to 2023). Study-level background: AZD1222 recipients given second doses at about 4 weeks or at about 12 weeks were pooled, since spike-specific TCR depth and breadth were not found to differ between the two schedules. A total of 230 or so trial participants underwent TCR sequencing, of whom 207 received two doses of AZD1222 and 26 received two doses of the MenACWY control vaccine. Trial participants were enrolled by age into 18-55, 56-69 and 70-plus year subgroups, with about 150, 28 and 57 TCR-sequenced participants respectively.

Comments on this clone: Its antigen is still unknown. Base qualities are not recorded, but no much larger clone differs from it by a single base.

Overall results and qualifications from the work: Participants were mostly white British, with more females than males. The authors suggested clonal diversity may have been underestimated. The 56-69-year group was small, and its depth increase did not reach significance, likely because of low power. Reportedly, almost half of the unique spike-specific TCRs recognized epitopes lying outside the regions that are mutated in the B.1.351 and B.1.1.7 variants. Spike-specific TCR breadth and depth rose significantly after two AZD1222 doses compared with day 0 and with MenACWY recipients. CD4 TCRs associated with the vaccine covered the entire spike protein, and the dominant responses were in regions 160-218 and 743-854. Conclusions about previously exposed vaccinees were limited because only six AZD1222 recipients were SARS-CoV-2 seropositive at baseline. No day 14 peak-response samples were available, so repertoires were characterized only after the peak T cell response.

Per the publication, the time point label means: baseline before first vaccination. Vaccinee samples came from UK trials COV001 and COV002, including a single-blind randomized controlled phase 2/3 trial of AZD1222 (ChAdOx1 nCoV-19) in healthy adults. Trial participant PBMC samples were collected at day 0 and day 28 after the second dose for TCRbeta chain sequencing. The CDR3 regions of human TCRbeta chains were subjected to immunosequencing. As for the original processing: Repertoire TCRs were checked for matches against a reference library of SARS-CoV-2-specific TCRs that had been generated using the MIRA antigen-specificity platform. Breadth was defined as the fraction of unique TCRs that were SARS-CoV-2-associated. Depth was defined as the fraction of total T cells that were SARS-CoV-2-associated. Each spike-specific TCR was assigned to its reactive spike region and to a CD4 or CD8 class using the MIRA data. Log10-transformed breadth and depth values were compared by one-way ANOVA with Sidak's multiple comparisons tests. What TCRdb holds here is the immuneACCESS table cut down to in-frame rearrangements. Part of the clones is not present; checked against another copy, under half of the missing clones reflect an unresolved V gene, and the others are unexplained. V, J and clone size are those of that table, while D and trimming were read from the DNA. Here the sample has 70,000 to 90,000 clones; 89% occur a single time. 2.4% of the sample is taken by the ten largest.

The clonotype originates from an adult in good health. This sample comprised peripheral blood, obtained on day 0 of AZD1222 vaccination.

The CDR3 sequence is CASSFPGPTEAFF. Read as DNA, the sequence is TGTGCCAGCAGCTTCCCAGGGCCCACTGAAGCTTTCTTT. The chain couples TRBV5-4 to TRBJ1-1; TRBD1 is possibly the D segment (5 matching bases). The CDR3 has 13 amino acids, counting the end cysteine and phenylalanine. Here the CDR3 DNA is all that survives: 39 bases in frame from base 1. CDR1 SGHNT and CDR2 YYREEE are derived from the germline V gene (reference sequence). Between the V and J ends, shortened by 2 bases and 4 bases respectively, the junction contains 9 bases.